One and the same sample provided the 32 T cell receptor beta chains below, sequenced in a study of blood T cell repertoires in COVID-19. The data were produced by immunoSEQ multiplex PCR, yet TCRdb's version contains in-frame clones alone and is incomplete. The sample holds roughly 250,000 clones, about 87% seen once. Material for sequencing was PBMCs or T cells enriched from blood (not recorded which). These receptor sequences come from a man aged 50 to 59 who had been exposed to COVID-19.

This chain connects TRBV7-3 to TRBJ1-1, with unresolved D. This CDR3 contains 11 residues. Germline V CDR1 and CDR2: SGHTA, FQGTGA. The V end was cut by 11 bases, the J end by 8 bases, with 15 bases between. CDR3 residues: CACGTGGEAFF. Written as DNA, the CDR3 is TGTGCCTGCGGAACGGGCGGGGAAGCTTTCTTT.

The CDR3 nucleotides are TGTGCCAGCTCACCCAATCGTTGGGGGGGGCAGCCCCAGCATTTT. The encoded protein is CASSPNRWGGQPQHF. This chain uses TRBV18 with TRBJ1-5, with D perhaps TRBD1 (5 bases). The V end was cut by 3 bases, the J end by 7 bases, with 16 bases between. The CDR3 sequence is 15 residues long. CDR1 is KGHSH and CDR2 is LQKENI in the germline V gene.

The chain recombines TRBV28 with TRBJ2-5; D is possibly TRBD1 (6 bases). Looked up from germline, CDR1 is MDHEN and CDR2 is SYDVKM. Trimming removed 8 bases from V and 5 bases from J, with 12 bases in between. The CDR3 loop spans 12 amino acids. Here the CDR3 DNA reads TGTGCCAGCGGGACATTATCGGAGACCCAGTACTTC. This translates into CASGTLSETQYF.

The chain carries TRBV12-3 or TRBV12-4 and TRBJ1-2; D uncertain. Trimming took 3 bases from V and 2 from J, leaving 7 bases between them. The CDR3 consists of 13 residues. The CDR3, as DNA: TGTGCCAGCAGTTTTTCCGGGAACTATGGCTACACCTTC. This encodes CASSFSGNYGYTF.

The chain links TRBV18 to TRBJ2-2; 8 positions match TRBD1. There are 16 residues in the CDR3. V lost 3 bases and J lost 6; bases outside the gene matches: 9. Germline lookup yields CDR1 KGHSH and CDR2 LQKENI. CDR3 residues: CASSPLVQGASGELFF. The CDR3 DNA reads TGTGCCAGCTCACCGCTCGTTCAGGGGGCATCCGGGGAGCTGTTTTTT.

This chain links TRBV11-2 with TRBJ2-7; 12 nucleotides line up with TRBD2. The CDR3 contains 14 residues. The V segment lost 5 bases and the J segment 7 bases; nucleotides outside the gene matches: 6. Germline V gene lookup returns CDR1 SGHAT and CDR2 FQNNGV. The CDR3 reads CASSPLAGGAEQYV. Written as DNA, the CDR3 is TGTGCCAGCAGCCCCCTAGCGGGAGGGGCTGAGCAGTACGTC.

The V gene is TRBV2, the J gene TRBJ2-3, with D possibly matching TRBD1 (6 bases). Germline CDR1 and CDR2: SNHLY and FYNNEI. This CDR3 contains 16 residues. The V end was cut by 4 bases, the J end by 0 bases, with 14 bases between. The CDR3 reads CASSGQVLTSTDTQYF. For the CDR3, the DNA is TGTGCCAGCAGTGGACAGGTTTTGACTAGCACAGATACGCAGTATTTT.

The chain combines TRBV9 with TRBJ2-7; D is possibly TRBD2 (6 bases). The ends were cut back, 4 bases at V and 6 bases at J, with 11 bases in the middle. The CDR3 is made up of 12 amino acids. CDR1 is SGDLS, CDR2 YYNGEE, per germline. The CDR3 spells CASSIAGGEQYF. CDR3 nucleotides: TGTGCCAGCAGCATAGCCGGGGGCGAGCAGTACTTC.

The rearrangement links TRBV6-6 to TRBJ1-1; 9 bases agree with TRBD1. The junction had 5 bases not matched to a gene; V was cut back by 6 bases and J by 3 bases. Germline assignment: CDR1 MNHNY and CDR2 SVGAGI (reference sequence). The CDR3 sequence is 14 residues long. In DNA form, the CDR3 reads TGTGCCAGCAGCCCTTGGACAGGGGACACTGAAGCTTTCTTT. Encoded protein: CASSPWTGDTEAFF.

This chain links TRBV28 with TRBJ1-2; 10 bases map to TRBD1. CDR1 MDHEN and CDR2 SYDVKM come from the germline V gene. V shed 2 bases, J shed 7 bases, and the junction held 4 bases outside the gene matches. The CDR3 loop spans 14 amino acids. CDR3 residues: CASSLDRGRPGYTF. The CDR3 DNA is TGTGCCAGCAGTTTAGACAGGGGGCGACCTGGCTACACCTTC.

The gene calls are TRBV5-1 and TRBJ2-1; 8 bases agree with TRBD2. The length of the CDR3 is 14 residues. Germline CDR1 is SGHRS and CDR2 is YFSETQ. Unmatched junction bases numbered 10, after V lost 2 bases and J lost 12 bases. CDR3: CASSFISKTSAQFF. CDR3 coding DNA: TGCGCCAGCAGCTTTATTTCAAAGACTAGCGCGCAGTTCTTC.

The V gene is TRBV5-5, the J gene TRBJ2-1; 8 bases line up with TRBD2. The CDR3 is 16 residues long. Germline CDR1 SGHKS, CDR2 YYEKEE (reference sequence). Trimming took 0 bases from V and 4 from J; bases not matched to a gene: 6. The CDR3 sequence: CASSLGWAGGYNEQFF. CDR3 bases: TGTGCCAGCAGCTTGGGGTGGGCGGGGGGATACAATGAGCAGTTCTTC.

This clone occurred once. The chain carries TRBV20-1 and TRBJ1-1; TRBD1 is a possible D gene (5 bases). The CDR3 covers 14 residues. V shed 3 bases and J shed 1 base, with 12 bases lying between them. Looked up from germline, CDR1 is DFQATT and CDR2 is SNEGSKA (reference sequence). The CDR3 sequence is CSASGAAKNTEAFF. The CDR3 coding sequence is TGCAGTGCTAGTGGGGCCGCAAAGAACACTGAAGCTTTCTTT.

This chain connects TRBV6-5 to TRBJ1-1; D is perhaps TRBD1 (6 bases). The germline V gene encodes CDR1 MNHEY and CDR2 SVGAGI. V was pared by 4 bases and J by 8 bases, with 11 bases between. This CDR3 spans 12 amino acids. This chain's CDR3 is CASSSRGGEAFF. The CDR3 coding sequence is TGTGCCAGCAGTTCACGGGGGGGCGAAGCTTTCTTT.

The rearrangement uses TRBV7-3 and TRBJ2-1; 9 nucleotides align to TRBD2. From germline, CDR1 is SGHTA and CDR2 FQGTGA. The CDR3 has 15 residues. V was pared by 5 bases and J by 5 bases, with 7 bases of the junction left unmatched. Written as DNA, the CDR3 is TGTGCCAGCAGCCCGAGGCTAGCGGGGCACAATGAGCAGTTCTTC. Amino acid sequence: CASSPRLAGHNEQFF.

The chain joins TRBV2 to TRBJ2-2; TRBD2 might be the D (6 bases). The germline V gene has CDR1 SNHLY and CDR2 FYNNEI. This CDR3 has 13 amino acids. Trimming shortened V by 8 bases and J by 4 bases, and 11 bases separated the two germline ends. As DNA, the CDR3 is TGTGCCAGCGGTAATAGCGGCACCGGGGAGCTGTTTTTT. This codes for CASGNSGTGELFF.

The CDR3 reads CASSLEGALWPNTEAFF. CDR3 nucleotides: TGTGCCAGCAGCTTAGAGGGGGCACTGTGGCCGAACACTGAAGCTTTCTTT. The V gene is TRBV11-2, the J gene TRBJ1-1; maybe TRBD1 (6 bases). This CDR3 has 17 amino acids. V shed 0 bases and J shed 1 base, with 15 bases lying between them. From germline, CDR1 is SGHAT and CDR2 FQNNGV. The full variable domain, in which reference TRBV11-2 and TRBJ1-1 provide the parts outside the CDR3, is EAGVAQSPRYKIIEKRQSVAFWCNPISGHATLYWYQQILGQGPKLLIQFQNNGVVDDSQLPKDRFSAERLKGVDSTLKIQPAKLEDSAVYLCASSLEGALWPNTEAFFGQGTRLTVV.

V and J are TRBV4-2 and TRBJ1-2; 7 bases map to TRBD1. The V gene's germline CDR1 is LGHNA and CDR2 YNFKEQ. The CDR3 extends over 15 amino acids. J gave up 2 bases and V 0 bases, and 3 bases lay outside the gene matches. The DNA for the CDR3 is TGTGCCAGCAGCCAAGATCAGGGACAGAACTATGGCTACACCTTC. Translated: CASSQDQGQNYGYTF.

The rearrangement uses TRBV9 and TRBJ2-1, with TRBD2 matching over 10 bases. Germline loops: CDR1 SGDLS, CDR2 YYNGEE. V lost 0 bases to trimming and J lost 9 bases; unmatched junction nucleotides: 15. This CDR3 spans 18 amino acids. In nucleotides, the CDR3 is TGTGCCAGCAGCGTAGACCCCTGGGCTAGCGGGAGCGACACTGAGCAGTTCTTC. This codes for CASSVDPWASGSDTEQFF.

This clone appeared once. Other DNA sequences in this sample translate to the same CDR3. This chain connects TRBV24-1 to TRBJ1-5; D gene uncertain. The CDR3 extends over 12 amino acids. Between the trimmed V and J ends, which lost 2 bases and 9 bases, there was a span of 7 bases. Per germline, CDR1 KGHDR and CDR2 SFDVKD. The CDR3 DNA sequence: TGTGCCACCAGTGATTCGCGGGGGCCCCAGCATTTT. Translating it yields CATSDSRGPQHF.

CDR3 nucleotides: TGCGCCAGCAGCCTAACACAGGGAGGGGGAACAGATACGCAGTATTTT. The encoded protein is CASSLTQGGGTDTQYF. The chain joins TRBV4-1 to TRBJ2-3; the D gene is possibly TRBD2 (7 bases). Trimming stripped 4 bases from V and 3 bases from J, with 17 bases between. In germline, CDR1 is MGHRA, CDR2 YSYEKL. The CDR3 has 16 residues.

The chain employs TRBV5-1 and TRBJ2-5; weak D call: TRBD1 (5 bases). Germline CDR1 and CDR2: SGHRS and YFSETQ. V was shortened by 0 bases and J by 5 bases, with 8 bases between the two germline ends. The CDR3 runs to 13 residues. The CDR3 region has the DNA TGCGCCAGCAGCTTGGGACAGTGGGAGACCCAGTACTTC. It codes for CASSLGQWETQYF.

This clone occurred once. This chain connects TRBV29-1 to TRBJ1-1; 9 nucleotides align to TRBD1. This CDR3 has 14 amino acids. V trimming: 5 bases; J trimming: 5 bases; junction bases outside the gene matches: 9. Germline values: CDR1 SQVTM, CDR2 ANQGSEA. The chain's CDR3 is CSVPGTGRRTEAFF. CDR3 coding DNA: TGCAGCGTTCCGGGGACAGGGAGGCGGACTGAAGCTTTCTTT.

The rearrangement joins TRBV5-4 to TRBJ2-5; 7 bases match TRBD2. V trimming: 4 bases; J trimming: 0 bases; junction bases outside the gene matches: 12. This CDR3 spans 17 amino acids. Germline-derived CDR1 and CDR2 are SGHNT and YYREEE (reference sequence). CDR3 DNA sequence: TGTGCCAGCAGCCGCGGCCTAGCGGTGAGGTACCAAGAGACCCAGTACTTC. Translating gives CASSRGLAVRYQETQYF.

CDR3 DNA: TGTGCCAGCAACAACAGGGGTAACACTGAAGCTTTCTTT. Encoded protein: CASNNRGNTEAFF. The genes are TRBV3-1 (or the pseudogene TRBV3-2) and TRBJ1-1, with TRBD1 matching 7 bases. CDR3 length: 13 residues. V lost 7 bases and J lost 2; bases outside the gene matches: 4. The germline V gene has CDR1 LGHDT and CDR2 YNNKEL (reference sequence).

The genes are TRBV5-5 and TRBJ2-1; the D is unclear. The V and J ends lost 4 bases and 1 base respectively, with 15 bases between them. Germline V gene data show CDR1 as SGHKS and CDR2 as YYEKEE (reference sequence). CDR3 length equals 16 residues. Here the CDR3 reads CASSRSPGASYNEQFF. Here the CDR3 DNA reads TGTGCCAGCAGCCGCTCCCCTGGTGCGTCCTACAATGAGCAGTTCTTC.

The V and J genes are TRBV28 and TRBJ1-2; 7 positions match TRBD1. From germline, CDR1 is MDHEN and CDR2 SYDVKM. V was pared by 5 bases and J by 6 bases, with 9 bases of the junction left unmatched. This CDR3 is 14 amino acids long. The CDR3 protein is CASSTIGTVHGYTF. In DNA form, the CDR3 reads TGTGCCAGCAGTACCATCGGGACAGTCCATGGCTACACCTTC.

As to this clone: The germline gene is not matched at one end of the junction; a read error may be the cause. The chain recombines TRBV28 with TRBJ1-4; 8 bases line up with TRBD1. This CDR3 contains 15 residues. Germline V gives CDR1 MDHEN, CDR2 SYDVKM. The CDR3 DNA sequence: TGTGCCAGCAGTCCAATCGGACAGGGTTCTGAAGCGGGGTATTTT. Protein sequence: CASSPIGQGSEAGYF.

The rearrangement uses TRBV25-1 and TRBJ2-2; 8 nucleotides align to TRBD1. The CDR3 loop spans 15 amino acids. Germline assignment: CDR1 MGHDK and CDR2 SYGVNS. V trimming: 7 bases; J trimming: 5 bases; junction bases outside the gene matches: 9. The CDR3 nucleotides read TGTGCCAGCACCATGACAGGGGTGCGGACCGGGGAGCTGTTTTTT. This translates into CASTMTGVRTGELFF. Combining the CDR3 with reference TRBV25-1 and TRBJ2-2 gives the whole variable domain EADIYQTPRYLVIGTGKKITLECSQTMGHDKMYWYQQDPGMELHLIHYSYGVNSTEKGDLSSESTVSRIRTEHFPLTLESARPSHTSQYLCASTMTGVRTGELFFGEGSRLTVL.

This chain uses TRBV30 with TRBJ2-3; TRBD2 aligns across 15 bases. V gave up 0 bases and J gave up 6 bases; unmatched junction bases: 4. CDR3 size: 16 residues. Germline values: CDR1 GTSNPN, CDR2 SVGIG (reference sequence). The CDR3 region is CAWSVPGLAGGDTQYF. As DNA, the CDR3 is TGTGCCTGGAGTGTACCCGGACTAGCGGGGGGGGATACGCAGTATTTT. Full variable domain (missing parts from reference TRBV30 and TRBJ2-3): SQTIHQWPATLVQPVGSPLSLECTVEGTSNPNLYWYRQAAGRGLQLLFYSVGIGQISSEVPQNLSASRPQDRQFILSSKKLLLSDSGFYLCAWSVPGLAGGDTQYFGPGTRLTVL.

V usage is TRBV24-1 and J usage is TRBJ2-2, with 7 bases matching TRBD1. V shed 1 base and J 4 bases; nucleotides not matched to a gene: 5. The CDR3 has 16 residues. Germline V gives CDR1 KGHDR, CDR2 SFDVKD. CDR3 residues: CATSDFRDSGTGELFF. The CDR3 DNA is TGTGCCACCAGTGATTTCCGGGACAGTGGCACCGGGGAGCTGTTTTTT.

The chain has TRBV7-2 and TRBJ2-3; 9 positions agree with TRBD1. The germline V gene has CDR1 SGHTA and CDR2 FQGNSA. With 4 bases clipped from V and 7 bases from J, the junction kept 9 bases outside the gene matches. The CDR3 is made up of 15 amino acids. CDR3 amino acids: CASSSQATGGYTQYF. The CDR3, as DNA: TGTGCCAGCAGCTCACAAGCGACAGGGGGATATACGCAGTATTTT.